These 26 T cell receptor beta chains were sequenced from one sample in a study of fetal regulatory T cell absence and autoimmunity. The repertoire was sequenced with immunoSEQ multiplex PCR; TCRdb's copy has only in-frame clones and lacks some. The profile shows about 95,000 clones, roughly 70% of them singletons. The material sequenced was pancreas tissue. These receptors were obtained from a male donor with IPEX syndrome.

The V gene is TRBV5-8, the J gene TRBJ2-3; the match to TRBD2 covers 9 bases. CDR3 length: 15 amino acids. Losses at the gene ends were 4 bases for V and 1 base for J; bases not matched to a gene: 4. Germline V gene lookup returns CDR1 SGHTS and CDR2 YDEGEE. The CDR3 bases are TGTGCCAGCAGCCCCTCTAGCGGGGGCACAGATACGCAGTATTTT. Protein: CASSPSSGGTDTQYF.

The V gene is TRBV5-6, the J gene TRBJ2-5; D might be TRBD2 (6 bases). The V end was cut by 0 bases, the J end by 8 bases, with 11 bases between. Germline V gene lookup returns CDR1 SGHDT and CDR2 YYEEEE. This CDR3 is 13 amino acids long. In DNA form, the CDR3 reads TGTGCCAGCAGCTTGGGGCGCGGGACCACCCAGTACTTC. Translated: CASSLGRGTTQYF. The entire variable domain, with the rest obtained from reference TRBV5-6 and TRBJ2-5, is as follows: DAGVTQSPTHLIKTRGQQVTLRCSPKSGHDTVSWYQQALGQGPQFIFQYYEEEERQRGNFPDRFSGHQFPNYSSELNVNALLLGDSALYLCASSLGRGTTQYFGPGTRLLVL.

This clone was seen just once. The CDR3 DNA follows: TGTGCCAGCCGAGGCCGACTAGCGGGAGGGCCAAGTGAGCAGTTCTTC. It yields the protein CASRGRLAGGPSEQFF. The rearrangement uses TRBV7-2 and TRBJ2-1, with 14 bases fitting TRBD2. The CDR3 totals 16 residues. Germline V gene data show CDR1 as SGHTA and CDR2 as FQGNSA. Losses at the gene ends were 8 bases for V and 9 bases for J; bases not matched to a gene: 12. Together with reference TRBV7-2 and TRBJ2-1, the CDR3 gives the full variable domain: GAGVSQSPSNKVTEKGKDVELRCDPISGHTALYWYRQSLGQGLEFLIYFQGNSAPDKSGLPSDRFSAERTGGSVSTLTIQRTQQEDSAVYLCASRGRLAGGPSEQFFGPGTRLTVL.

V usage is TRBV10-3 and J usage is TRBJ2-7; the D is unclear. The germline gives CDR1 ENHRY, CDR2 SYGVKD. V was shortened by 1 base and J by 5 bases, with 3 bases between the two germline ends. The CDR3 is 11 amino acids. The CDR3 bases are TGTGCCATCAGTGAGTTCCACGAGCAGTACTTC. Encoded protein: CAISEFHEQYF.

CDR3 region: CASSLVGQGWPNEKLFF. The CDR3 coding sequence is TGTGCCAGCAGTTTAGTCGGACAGGGGTGGCCTAATGAAAAACTGTTTTTT. The chain is built from TRBV27 and TRBJ1-4; 9 nucleotides line up with TRBD1. CDR3 length: 17 residues. The germline gives CDR1 MNHEY, CDR2 SMNVEV (reference sequence). Losses at the gene ends were 2 bases for V and 3 bases for J; bases not matched to a gene: 7.

The chain is built from TRBV11-2 and TRBJ1-2; TRBD1 matches 9 bases. The trim removed 7 bases at V and 4 bases at J, leaving 4 bases unmatched. Germline CDR1 SGHAT, CDR2 FQNNGV. The CDR3 length is 13 residues. CDR3 DNA sequence: TGTGCCAGCAAGGACAGGGGACTCTATGGCTACACCTTC. Protein sequence: CASKDRGLYGYTF.

By share, this clone ranks as medium-sized. J is TRBJ2-1 and V is TRBV11-2, with 9 nucleotides matching TRBD2. The CDR3 is made up of 15 amino acids. J gave up 4 bases and V 2 bases, and 3 bases lay outside the gene matches. Germline V gene data show CDR1 as SGHAT and CDR2 as FQNNGV. CDR3 region: CASSLSSGKYNEQFF. CDR3 nucleotides: TGTGCCAGCAGCTTATCTAGCGGGAAGTACAATGAGCAGTTCTTC.

The CDR3 nucleotides read TGTGCCAGCAGCCCCCGGCTAGCGGGGGCCGACGAGCAGTACTTC. This codes for CASSPRLAGADEQYF. The chain uses TRBV7-2 and TRBJ2-7, with 10 bases fitting TRBD2. Germline trimming cut 5 bases from V and 5 bases from J; bases unmatched to any gene: 9. The CDR3 extends over 15 amino acids. From germline, CDR1 is SGHTA and CDR2 FQGNSA.

This chain joins TRBV29-1 and TRBJ1-1, with D unclear. The germline CDR1 and CDR2 sequences are SQVTM and ANQGSEA. The CDR3 consists of 12 residues. V was trimmed by 7 bases and J by 2 bases, leaving 11 bases between them. Written as DNA, the CDR3 is TGCAGCGCACCCGTCAAAAACACTGAAGCTTTCTTT. Translated, it gives CSAPVKNTEAFF.

This sequence joins TRBV4-1 and TRBJ1-5; no clear D. Trimming stripped 5 bases from V and 0 bases from J, with 20 bases between. The CDR3 sequence is 18 residues long. In germline, CDR1 is MGHRA, CDR2 YSYEKL. This CDR3 reads CASSETPGQAYSNQPQHF. The CDR3 DNA follows: TGCGCCAGCAGCGAAACTCCTGGGCAGGCTTATAGCAATCAGCCCCAGCATTTT.

This sequence joins TRBV5-5 and TRBJ1-1; no clear D. V dropped 1 base and J dropped 0 bases, with 16 bases sitting between them. Germline CDR1 is SGHKS and CDR2 is YYEKEE (reference sequence). The CDR3 sequence is 17 residues long. CDR3: CASSLPRLISMNTEAFF. CDR3 bases: TGTGCCAGCAGCTTGCCCCGACTGATTTCTATGAACACTGAAGCTTTCTTT.

This clone has just a few counts. The J gene is TRBJ2-7, the V gene TRBV19; tentative D call: TRBD2 (5 bases). Germline V gene data show CDR1 as LNHDA and CDR2 as SQIVND (reference sequence). The CDR3 covers 15 residues. With 4 bases removed from V and 0 bases from J, the gap between germline ends came to 13 bases. The CDR3 DNA is TGTGCCAGTAGTAAGCTAGCTGAAAGCTCCTACGAGCAGTACTTC. Encoded protein: CASSKLAESSYEQYF.

The table lists this clone with a few counts. The chain combines TRBV5-7 with TRBJ1-5; D is undetermined. TRBV5-7 falls under the ORF class, with uncertain function. The V and J ends lost 4 bases and 9 bases respectively, with 5 bases between them. This CDR3 comprises 10 residues. The CDR3 spells CASSPPPQHF. In DNA form, the CDR3 reads TGTGCCAGCAGCCCCCCGCCCCAGCATTTT.

This sequence joins TRBV7-9 and TRBJ1-4; D unclear. The CDR3 has 15 residues. Trimming cost V 1 base and J 0 bases, with 6 bases left between them. Germline V gene data show CDR1 as SEHNR and CDR2 as FQNEAQ (reference sequence). CDR3 in DNA: TGTGCCAGCAGCTTAGACCAGGCAACTAATGAAAAACTGTTTTTT. It encodes CASSLDQATNEKLFF. The full variable domain, with the rest looked up from reference TRBV7-9 and TRBJ1-4, is DTGVSQNPRHKITKRGQNVTFRCDPISEHNRLYWYRQTLGQGPEFLTYFQNEAQLEKSRLLSDRFSAERPKGSFSTLEIQRTEQGDSAMYLCASSLDQATNEKLFFGSGTQLSVL.

For the CDR3, the DNA is TGCGCCAGCAGCGGGGGCCCGAACACTGAAGCTTTCTTT. Protein: CASSGGPNTEAFF. The chain combines TRBV5-1 with TRBJ1-1, with D possibly TRBD1 on 6 matching bases. The CDR3 has 13 amino acids. V gave up 4 bases and J gave up 1 base, with 8 bases separating them. The germline gives CDR1 SGHRS, CDR2 YFSETQ.

The V gene is TRBV5-1, the J gene TRBJ1-4, with 8 positions matching TRBD1. Trimming at V came to 0 bases and at J to 8 bases, leaving 6 bases not matched to a gene. CDR1 SGHRS and CDR2 YFSETQ come from the germline V gene. This CDR3 has 15 residues. CDR3 protein: CASSLAGQGQEKLFF. The CDR3 DNA is TGCGCCAGCAGCTTGGCTGGACAGGGACAGGAAAAACTGTTTTTT.

The chain combines TRBV19 with TRBJ1-2; tentative D call: TRBD1 (5 bases). The CDR3 contains 14 residues. Trimming stripped 2 bases from V and 8 bases from J, with 15 bases between. In germline, CDR1 is LNHDA, CDR2 SQIVND (reference sequence). CDR3: CASSIRHGREGYTF. CDR3 bases: TGTGCCAGTAGTATAAGACACGGCAGGGAAGGCTACACCTTC.

The rearrangement joins TRBV11-2 to TRBJ2-7; D uncertain. The V gene's germline CDR1 is SGHAT and CDR2 FQNNGV. The CDR3 runs to 14 residues. V lost 1 base and J 2 bases, leaving 9 bases between the germline ends. The CDR3 loop reads CASSLATGTYEQYF. CDR3 in DNA: TGTGCCAGCAGCTTAGCTACTGGAACCTACGAGCAGTACTTC.

This clone was detected only once. The chain employs TRBV5-6 and TRBJ2-2; TRBD2 agrees at 8 bases. This CDR3 has 14 amino acids. CDR1 SGHDT and CDR2 YYEEEE come from the germline V gene. V lost 4 bases and J lost 4; bases outside the gene matches: 3. CDR3 nucleotides: TGTGCCAGCAGCCGGCGGGGGGCCACCGGGGAGCTGTTTTTT. Translating gives CASSRRGATGELFF.

The table lists this clone with a few counts. The chain carries TRBV13 and TRBJ2-7; 11 nucleotides align to TRBD2. V lost 5 bases to trimming and J lost 5 bases; unmatched junction nucleotides: 8. Germline lookup yields CDR1 PRHDT and CDR2 FYEKMQ (reference sequence). This CDR3 contains 15 residues. The CDR3 coding sequence is TGTGCCAGCAGCGCCCAACTAGCGGGAGTCCACGAGCAGTACTTC. Protein: CASSAQLAGVHEQYF.

The chain uses TRBV4-3 and TRBJ2-7; 9 nucleotides match TRBD2. The CDR3 is 19 residues long. V lost 0 bases and J lost 0; bases outside the gene matches: 12. Looked up from germline, CDR1 is LGHNA and CDR2 is YSLEER. DNA for the CDR3: TGCGCCAGCAGCCAAGATCACGGATTCGCGGGGGGGAGCTCCTACGAGCAGTACTTC. Its protein is CASSQDHGFAGGSSYEQYF.

V usage is TRBV4-3 and J usage is TRBJ2-3; TRBD2 matches 10 bases. V lost 1 base, J lost 6 bases, and 7 bases stayed unmatched. The CDR3 runs 16 residues. Germline CDR1 LGHNA, CDR2 YSLEER. The CDR3 nucleotides are TGCGCCAGCAGCCAAGGTGGTAGCGGGGGGCGGGATACGCAGTATTTT. The encoded protein is CASSQGGSGGRDTQYF.

The chain joins TRBV27 to TRBJ1-2; TRBD1 aligns across 7 bases. Germline trimming cut 5 bases from V and 5 bases from J; bases unmatched to any gene: 8. Germline V gene sequence: CDR1 MNHEY, CDR2 SMNVEV (reference sequence). This CDR3 has 14 residues. The CDR3 DNA follows: TGTGCCAGCAGTCCCCAGGGACAGCTGTATGGCTACACCTTC. Translation: CASSPQGQLYGYTF.

The rearrangement uses TRBV6-5 and TRBJ2-2; D remains ambiguous. Trimming cost V 5 bases and J 9 bases, with 10 bases left between them. Germline-derived CDR1 and CDR2 are MNHEY and SVGAGI. CDR3 length: 12 amino acids. CDR3 sequence (DNA): TGTGCCAGCAGTCTCACTGCCCGGGAGCTGTTTTTT. As protein: CASSLTARELFF.

This rearrangement joins TRBV2 to TRBJ2-3; 9 bases map to TRBD1. V lost 6 bases and J lost 3; bases outside the gene matches: 7. The germline CDR1 and CDR2 sequences are SNHLY and FYNNEI. This CDR3 region has 15 residues. Written as DNA, the CDR3 is TGTGCCAGCAGACCAACAGGGGGCTGGACAGATACGCAGTATTTT. Protein product: CASRPTGGWTDTQYF.

The chain links TRBV19 to TRBJ2-5, with D unresolved. In germline, CDR1 is LNHDA, CDR2 SQIVND (reference sequence). Deletions cut 3 bases from V and 3 bases from J, with 14 bases between. CDR3 length: 15 residues. The CDR3 DNA is TGTGCCAGTAGTATCCGCAGAGAGGTCGAAGAGACCCAGTACTTC. It codes for CASSIRREVEETQYF.